This entry lists 32 T cell receptor beta chains sequenced from one sample in a study of T cells in Graves' hyperthyroidism and ophthalmopathy (dated by TCRdb to between 2018 and 2020). Receptor amplification or capture employed multiplex PCR. The sequencing machine was an Illumina HiSeq 2000. The TCR beta CDR3 regions were amplified from RNA transcripts. The TCR CDR3 was subjected to a first round of RT-PCR using the HTBI primer set and the Qiagen OneStep RT-PCR kit. TCRdb reanalyzed the raw reads on its own, using fastp at Q25 for trimming and MiXCR for clone calling, and kept in-frame beta chains. Identical CDR3 protein sequences are pooled into one entry, listed with their most common genes and DNA. The sample table lists 92,000 or so distinct CDR3 sequences, around 52% of them with a count of one. The ten largest clones add up to less than 30% of the sample. Sequencing was done on a sample of blood. Receptors originate from a woman in her thirties or forties with Graves' hyperthyroidism.

J is TRBJ1-5 and V is TRBV7-2, with 10 bases matching TRBD1. J was trimmed by 6 bases and V by 5 bases; bases with no gene match: 19. Germline V gives CDR1 SGHTA, CDR2 FQGNSA. CDR3 size: 19 residues. The CDR3 region is CASSQEKDRGVRKSQPQHF. As DNA, the CDR3 is TGTGCCAGCAGCCAAGAGAAGGACAGGGGGGTTAGGAAGAGTCAGCCCCAGCATTTT.

The V call is TRBV10-3, the J call TRBJ1-3, with D unclear. This CDR3 spans 15 amino acids. Per germline, CDR1 ENHRY and CDR2 SYGVKD. Trimming removed 4 bases from V and 8 bases from J, with 18 bases in between. The CDR3 loop reads CAISGPDDSGYTIYF. The CDR3 DNA follows: TGTGCCATCAGTGGGCCGGACGACTCGGGCTACACCATATATTTT.

About this clonotype: At one end, the junction sequence differs from germline, possibly due to a read error. The V and J genes are TRBV6-1 and TRBJ2-6, with D perhaps given as TRBD1 or TRBD2 (5 bases each). The CDR3 covers 16 residues. Germline lookup yields CDR1 MNHNS and CDR2 SASEGT. CDR3 DNA: TGTACCAGCAGCTCGGGACGGCTCTCCGGGGCCAACGTCCTGACTTTC. Its translation is CTSSSGRLSGANVLTF.

V usage is TRBV2 and J usage is TRBJ1-2, with TRBD1 as a possible D gene (6 bases). V shed 8 bases and J shed 2 bases, with 12 bases lying between them. The CDR3 runs to 13 residues. Looked up from germline, CDR1 is SNHLY and CDR2 is FYNNEI. Here the CDR3 reads CASYRDMNYGYTF. DNA of the CDR3: TGTGCCAGCTATCGGGACATGAACTATGGCTACACCTTC.

V and J are TRBV25-1 and TRBJ2-5; possible D gene TRBD2, 6 bases. The CDR3 spans 11 residues. Germline-derived CDR1 and CDR2 are MGHDK and SYGVNS. The CDR3 spells CAIADKETQYF. The CDR3, as DNA: TGTGCGATAGCGGACAAAGAGACCCAGTACTTC.

The table lists this clonotype with many counts. The V and J genes are TRBV20-1 and TRBJ1-2; no clear D gene. Germline-derived CDR1 and CDR2 are DFQATT and SNEGSKA (reference sequence). V was pared by 4 bases and J by 4 bases, with 13 bases between. CDR3 length: 13 residues. CDR3 DNA sequence: TGCAGTGCTATCCAGGCCTCGGGCTATGGCTACACCTTC. Residues: CSAIQASGYGYTF.

The rearrangement links TRBV7-9 to TRBJ2-2, with 9 bases matching TRBD1. J lost 3 bases, V lost 1 base, and 3 bases had no gene match. Germline V gene data show CDR1 as SEHNR and CDR2 as FQNEAQ (reference sequence). The length of the CDR3 is 16 residues. As DNA, the CDR3 is TGTGCCAGCAGCTTAGGGGACAGGGTACACACCGGGGAGCTGTTTTTT. Amino acids: CASSLGDRVHTGELFF.

This clonotype has only a few counts. The rearrangement uses TRBV29-1 and TRBJ2-2; 8 bases line up with TRBD1. The J segment lost 7 bases and the V segment lost 6 bases, leaving 1 base of the junction unmatched. Germline assignment: CDR1 SQVTM and CDR2 ANQGSEA. The CDR3 totals 11 residues. DNA for the CDR3: TGCAGCGTACAGGGGGGCGGGGAGCTGTTTTTT. It translates to CSVQGGGELFF.

This clonotype was counted a single time. The chain employs TRBV12-3 or TRBV12-4 and TRBJ1-5, with D perhaps matching TRBD1 (6 bases). CDR3 size: 16 residues. Trimming removed 4 bases at V and 7 bases at J, with 20 bases between. The CDR3 coding sequence is TGTGCCAGCAGTTCCCCCGCAGGGGAGGGGGGCCAGCCCCAGCATTTT. Protein: CASSSPAGEGGQPQHF.

The chain uses TRBV2 and TRBJ2-5, with 12 bases aligning to TRBD2. The V and J ends lost 6 bases and 4 bases, in that order; junction bases with no gene match: 6. Germline V gene lookup returns CDR1 SNHLY and CDR2 FYNNEI. This CDR3 is 15 amino acids long. The CDR3 DNA is TGTGCCAGCAGCGGACTAGCGGGACGAAGAGAGACCCAGTACTTC. Protein sequence: CASSGLAGRRETQYF.

In this sample, this clonotype turned up many times. V and J are TRBV5-5 and TRBJ2-7, with D uncertain. This CDR3 region has 13 residues. The V end was cut by 3 bases, the J end by 1 base, with 8 bases between. CDR1 and CDR2 from the germline V gene are SGHKS and YYEKEE (reference sequence). DNA for the CDR3: TGTGCCAGCAGCTGGAAAGGATCCTACGAGCAGTACTTC. This sequence encodes CASSWKGSYEQYF.

This clonotype was detected many times. The chain employs TRBV5-1 and TRBJ1-2; D gene uncertain. This CDR3 has 12 amino acids. Germline V gives CDR1 SGHRS, CDR2 YFSETQ. V gave up 2 bases and J gave up 2 bases, with 4 bases separating them. The CDR3 DNA is TGCGCCAGCAGCTTATGGAACTATGGCTACACCTTC. Translating it yields CASSLWNYGYTF.

Many counts were recorded for this clonotype. CDR3 in amino acids: CASSSERAGIYEQYF. The CDR3 DNA is TGTGCCAGCAGCTCGGAGAGGGCGGGAATATACGAGCAGTACTTC. The chain links TRBV5-8 to TRBJ2-7, with D maybe TRBD2 (6 bases). This CDR3 region has 15 residues. Trimming removed 3 bases at V and 4 bases at J, with 17 bases between. Germline V lookup: CDR1 SGHTS, CDR2 YDEGEE.

This clonotype was observed a few times. The chain is built from TRBV11-2 and TRBJ1-2; tentatively, D is TRBD1 (6 bases). Germline lookup yields CDR1 SGHAT and CDR2 FQNNGV. V lost 6 bases and J 4 bases, leaving 15 bases between the germline ends. The CDR3 is 14 amino acids. The CDR3 loop reads CASRPTGLGYGYTF. The CDR3 bases are TGTGCCAGCAGACCGACAGGCTTAGGCTATGGCTACACCTTC.

Details on this clonotype: The CDR3 end shows no conserved phenylalanine or tryptophan, and so a read error is likely. The chain recombines TRBV9 with TRBJ2-3, with TRBD1 identical over 8 bases. The germline V gene has CDR1 SGDLS and CDR2 YYNGEE. Unmatched junction bases numbered 2, after V lost 5 bases and J lost 0 bases. CDR3 length: 14 residues. The CDR3 region has the DNA TGTGCCAGCAGGGGGGACAGGAGCACAGATACGCAGTATCTT. Encoded protein: CASRGDRSTDTQYL.

This clonotype has a count of ten or more. CDR3 sequence reads: CASSFGQGRGEKLFF. The CDR3 DNA sequence: TGTGCCAGCAGTTTTGGGCAGGGGCGAGGTGAAAAACTGTTTTTT. The V call is TRBV12-3 or TRBV12-4, the J call TRBJ1-4; TRBD1 might be the D (6 bases). The V gene lost 3 bases and the J gene lost 7 bases, with 15 bases spanning the gap. The CDR3 is 15 residues long.

This clonotype appeared a single time. This chain joins TRBV29-1 and TRBJ2-7; D might be TRBD1 or TRBD2, each matching 6 bases. V lost 4 bases and J 3 bases, leaving 13 bases between the germline ends. CDR1 is SQVTM and CDR2 is ANQGSEA in the germline V gene. The CDR3 consists of 13 residues. The DNA for the CDR3 is TGCAGCGTTGTAGGAGGGGGTCTCTACGAGCAGTACTTC. This encodes CSVVGGGLYEQYF.

There are many counts of this clonotype. This chain uses TRBV20-1 with TRBJ2-5; 12 bases align to TRBD1. The CDR3 loop spans 14 amino acids. J lost 4 bases, V lost 6 bases, and 6 bases had no gene match. Germline lookup yields CDR1 DFQATT and CDR2 SNEGSKA (reference sequence). The CDR3 here is CSADRDRGRETQYF. DNA of the CDR3: TGCAGTGCCGACCGGGACAGGGGGCGAGAGACCCAGTACTTC.

Only a few counts were recorded for this clonotype. The V gene is TRBV20-1, the J gene TRBJ2-5, with TRBD1 as a possible D gene (6 bases). This CDR3 has 13 residues. Per the germline V gene, CDR1 is DFQATT and CDR2 is SNEGSKA (reference sequence). V was cut by 4 bases and J by 4 bases, with 13 bases left in between. As DNA, the CDR3 is TGCAGTGCTAAGCAGGGGAACGGAGAGACCCAGTACTTC. It translates to CSAKQGNGETQYF.

The V call is TRBV7-3, the J call TRBJ1-1, with TRBD1 matching over 7 bases. CDR1 and CDR2 (germline): SGHTA, FQGTGA. The CDR3 extends over 14 amino acids. Germline trimming cut 5 bases from V and 4 bases from J; bases unmatched to any gene: 7. The CDR3 reads CASSTTGTGTEAFF. CDR3 nucleotides: TGTGCCAGCAGCACGACAGGGACGGGCACTGAAGCTTTCTTT. Looking up the rest from reference TRBV7-3 and TRBJ1-1 gives the full variable domain: GAGVSQTPSNKVTEKGKYVELRCDPISGHTALYWYRQSLGQGPEFLIYFQGTGAADDSGLPNDRFFAVRPEGSVSTLKIQRTERGDSAVYLCASSTTGTGTEAFFGQGTRLTVV.

CDR3 bases: TGTGCCAGCAGGGAAACCGCCGTCCATGGCTACACCTTC. Translating it yields CASRETAVHGYTF. The chain combines TRBV7-4 with TRBJ1-2; D call uncertain. Trimming took 6 bases from V and 6 from J, leaving 14 bases between them. The CDR3 is 13 residues long. The germline V gene encodes CDR1 SGHVT and CDR2 SQSDAQ.

This clonotype appeared many times. A read error may explain this, as a much larger clone is one base away. The V call is TRBV15, the J call TRBJ2-7; 10 nucleotides line up with TRBD2. The CDR3 has 14 amino acids. From germline, CDR1 is LNHNV and CDR2 YYDKDF (reference sequence). The chain's CDR3 is CATSRGLAPYEQHF. CDR3 sequence (DNA): TGTGCCACCAGCAGGGGACTAGCGCCCTACGAGCAGCACTTC. The entire variable domain, with the rest obtained from reference TRBV15 and TRBJ2-7, is as follows: DAMVIQNPRYQVTQFGKPVTLSCSQTLNHNVMYWYQQKSSQAPKLLFHYYDKDFNNEADTPDNFQSRRPNTSFCFLDIRSPGLGDTAMYLCATSRGLAPYEQHFGPGTRLTVT.

This clonotype was detected ten times or more. V usage is TRBV19 and J usage is TRBJ2-7; 7 bases are a match to TRBD2. V was clipped by 1 base and J by 1 base; unmatched bases: 1. CDR1 is LNHDA and CDR2 is SQIVND in the germline V gene (reference sequence). The CDR3 is 14 residues long. The CDR3: CASSIGGLSYEQYF. CDR3 sequence (DNA): TGTGCCAGTAGTATAGGGGGACTATCCTACGAGCAGTACTTC.

This clonotype was seen ten or more times. The chain has TRBV7-9 and TRBJ1-1; D may be TRBD1 (6 bases). The germline V gene has CDR1 SEHNR and CDR2 FQNEAQ (reference sequence). Trimming pared 3 bases from V and 4 bases from J, leaving 15 bases between. This CDR3 is 15 amino acids long. CDR3 in amino acids: CASSFSASGATEAFF. DNA for the CDR3: TGTGCCAGCAGCTTCTCGGCATCAGGGGCCACTGAAGCTTTCTTT.

This clonotype has a count of ten or more. In nucleotides, the CDR3 is TGTGCCATCAGTGGTGGGTCCCGGCACGGGGAGCTGTTTTTT. Its translation: CAISGGSRHGELFF. The rearrangement uses TRBV10-3 and TRBJ2-2; unclear D gene. V lost 4 bases to trimming and J lost 7 bases, with 13 bases between them. This CDR3 region has 14 residues. CDR1 ENHRY and CDR2 SYGVKD come from the germline V gene.

This clonotype was seen ten or more times. V usage is TRBV20-1 and J usage is TRBJ2-5; 7 bases map to TRBD1. The ends lost 1 base at V and 3 bases at J; junction bases unmatched: 2. CDR1 DFQATT and CDR2 SNEGSKA come from the germline V gene (reference sequence). The CDR3 contains 13 residues. The CDR3 nucleotides are TGCAGTGCTAGAGTCACAGGGGAAGAGACCCAGTACTTC. Translating gives CSARVTGEETQYF.

V gene TRBV20-1 combines with J gene TRBJ2-7, with 9 positions matching TRBD1. Trimming cost V 7 bases and J 3 bases; bases outside gene matches: 4. The germline V gene encodes CDR1 DFQATT and CDR2 SNEGSKA (reference sequence). The CDR3 sequence is 12 residues long. DNA of the CDR3: TGCAGTGTAGGGGGACAGGGCTACGAGCAGTACTTC. It codes for CSVGGQGYEQYF.

The V gene is TRBV25-1, the J gene TRBJ2-2; 7 nucleotides align to TRBD2. CDR1 is MGHDK and CDR2 is SYGVNS in the germline V gene. The CDR3 length is 17 residues. Trimming at V came to 8 bases and at J to 1 base, leaving 13 bases not matched to a gene. CDR3 sequence reads: CASYGRWREGNTGELFF. The CDR3 nucleotides are TGTGCCAGCTACGGCCGATGGAGGGAGGGGAACACCGGGGAGCTGTTTTTT.

At least ten counts were recorded for this clonotype. The chain has TRBV2 and TRBJ1-4; 8 positions match TRBD1. Trimming at V came to 7 bases and at J to 8 bases, leaving 6 bases not matched to a gene. The germline gives CDR1 SNHLY, CDR2 FYNNEI. The CDR3 contains 13 residues. CDR3 nucleotide sequence: TGTGCCAGCACGCAGGACAGGGAGGAAAAACTGTTTTTT. It translates to CASTQDREEKLFF. The entire variable domain, with the rest obtained from reference TRBV2 and TRBJ1-4, is as follows: EPEVTQTPSHQVTQMGQEVILRCVPISNHLYFYWYRQILGQKVEFLVSFYNNEISEKSEIFDDQFSVERPDGSNFTLKIRSTKLEDSAMYFCASTQDREEKLFFGSGTQLSVL.

Comments on this clonotype: One end of the junction is discordant with germline, which a read error may explain. This chain joins TRBV10-3 and TRBJ1-1; D is perhaps TRBD1 (6 bases). Germline CDR1 ENHRY, CDR2 SYGVKD. The CDR3 extends over 14 amino acids. The CDR3 is CASSNTGANTKAFF. The CDR3 region has the DNA TGTGCCAGCAGTAATACGGGGGCGAACACTAAAGCTTTCTTT.

The genes are TRBV20-1 and TRBJ2-7, with 9 bases identical to TRBD1. Trimming at V came to 6 bases and at J to 4 bases, leaving 7 bases not matched to a gene. The CDR3 loop spans 13 amino acids. Germline CDR1 reads DFQATT; CDR2 reads SNEGSKA (reference sequence). As DNA, the CDR3 is TGCAGTGCCACCGGGACAGGGATTTACGAGCAGTACTTC. Amino acids: CSATGTGIYEQYF.

The chain is built from TRBV7-6 and TRBJ2-7; 11 nucleotides align to TRBD1. The CDR3 runs to 13 residues. After removal of 4 bases from V and 6 bases from J, the junction contained 2 bases not matched to a gene. Germline loops: CDR1 SGHVS, CDR2 FNYEAQ. CDR3 coding DNA: TGTGCCAGCAGCTACGGGACAGGGGGCGAGCAGTACTTC. This encodes CASSYGTGGEQYF.